Listed below are T cell receptor beta chains from one sample, sequenced in a study of shared clonotypes between healthy human individuals. The assay was immunoSEQ multiplex PCR, and TCRdb's table has in-frame clones only and misses some. The sample yields a few million clones, approximately 94% seen once. Sequencing input: naive CD4+ T cells sorted from blood. The receptors were sampled from a man between 18 and 35 years old in good health. Each CDR3 is given with its conserved first and last residue. The order of the fields is D gene, J gene, V gene, clone size, CDR3 length, CDR3 DNA, CDR3 protein. D genes are given only for firm matches. Size values are once, few and many counts, or a class for expanded clones, and some rows have none.

D: .; J: TRBJ1-4; V: TRBV27; size: .; length: 15; DNA: TGTGCCAGCAGTTTAACAGGGACAACTAATGAAAAACTGTTTTTT; CDR3: CASSLTGTTNEKLFF
D: TRBD2; J: TRBJ2-7; V: TRBV7-8; size: .; length: 15; DNA: TGTGCCAGCAGCCTCCGACTAGCGGGAGAGGGCGAGCAGTACTTC; CDR3: CASSLRLAGEGEQYF
D: TRBD1; J: TRBJ2-1; V: TRBV5-1; size: .; length: 15; DNA: TGCGCCAGCAGCTTGGGGGCAGGGGGCGTAAATGAGCAGTTCTTC; CDR3: CASSLGAGGVNEQFF
D: TRBD2; J: TRBJ2-5; V: TRBV11-2; size: .; length: 15; DNA: TGTGCCAGCAGCCCCAGTCCGGGAGGGCGGGAGACCCAGTACTTC; CDR3: CASSPSPGGRETQYF
D: .; J: TRBJ2-2; V: TRBV21-1; size: .; length: 17; DNA: TGTGCCAGCAGCCCTCCCCCGACAGAACCGAACACCGGGGAGCTGTTTTTT; CDR3: CASSPPPTEPNTGELFF
D: .; J: TRBJ1-4; V: TRBV30; size: once; length: 14; DNA: TGTGCCTGGAGGCCCCCCCCGGGGGGGGAAAAACTGTTTTTT; CDR3: CAWRPPPGGEKLFF
D: TRBD1; J: TRBJ1-1; V: TRBV7-2; size: .; length: 14; DNA: TGTGCCAGCAGCTCAAGGGGGCTGAACACTGAAGCTTTCTTT; CDR3: CASSSRGLNTEAFF
D: .; J: TRBJ1-5; V: TRBV30; size: once; length: 13; DNA: TGTGCCTGGAGTGTTGGGGGCCATCAGCCCCAGCATTTT; CDR3: CAWSVGGHQPQHF
D: .; J: TRBJ1-4; V: TRBV6-1; size: once; length: 14; DNA: TGTGCCAGCAGTGAGACAGGCACTAATGAAAAACTGTTTTTT; CDR3: CASSETGTNEKLFF
D: .; J: TRBJ1-1; V: TRBV7-2; size: .; length: 17; DNA: TGTGCCAGCAGCCCCGGGGGTGCAGGGGCATTGAACACTGAAGCTTTCTTT; CDR3: CASSPGGAGALNTEAFF
D: TRBD2; J: TRBJ2-2; V: TRBV5-4; size: .; length: 18; DNA: TGTGCCAGCAGCTTGGGCGGGAGCCTAGGATCGAACACCGGGGAGCTGTTTTTT; CDR3: CASSLGGSLGSNTGELFF
D: .; J: TRBJ2-3; V: TRBV30; size: .; length: 17; DNA: TGTGCCTGGAGTGGGGGCTGGGCCAGAGGGAGCACAGATACGCAGTATTTT; CDR3: CAWSGGWARGSTDTQYF
D: .; J: TRBJ2-7; V: TRBV19; size: .; length: 15; DNA: TGTGCCAGTAGTATAAAGGGTTGGGCCCCCTACGAGCAGTACTTC; CDR3: CASSIKGWAPYEQYF
D: .; J: TRBJ2-4; V: TRBV9; size: .; length: 13; DNA: TGTGCCAGCAGCTTGGGGACATTTAACATTCAGTACTTC; CDR3: CASSLGTFNIQYF
D: TRBD1; J: TRBJ2-5; V: TRBV29-1; size: .; length: 14; DNA: TGCAGCGTCAATTCCCGGGACAGAGGAAAAGAGCAGTACTTC; CDR3: CSVNSRDRGKEQYF
D: .; J: TRBJ1-2; V: TRBV10-3; size: .; length: 16; DNA: TGTGCCATCAGTGCGTCAGGGACGGCGAATAACTATGGCTACACCTTC; CDR3: CAISASGTANNYGYTF
D: .; J: TRBJ2-1; V: TRBV6-5; size: .; length: 12; DNA: TGTGCCAGCACGAGGGGCGGTGGGGAGCAGTTCTTC; CDR3: CASTRGGGEQFF
D: .; J: TRBJ2-3; V: TRBV5-1; size: .; length: 15; DNA: TGCGCCAGCAGCAGTGGTGGGGGGAACACAGATACGCAGTATTTT; CDR3: CASSSGGGNTDTQYF
D: TRBD2; J: TRBJ2-5; V: TRBV7-9; size: .; length: 14; DNA: TGTGCCAGCAGCTTAGGTAGCGGGAGTGAGACCCAGTACTTC; CDR3: CASSLGSGSETQYF
D: TRBD1; J: TRBJ2-2; V: TRBV7-3; size: .; length: 17; DNA: TGTGCCAGCAGCCCCCATATTGCAGGGGGTGGCACCGGGGAGCTGTTTTTT; CDR3: CASSPHIAGGGTGELFF
D: .; J: TRBJ1-3; V: TRBV25-1; size: .; length: 18; DNA: TGTGCCAGCAGTGAGCCGACTAGGGGGAAAAGCTCTGGAAACACCATATATTTT; CDR3: CASSEPTRGKSSGNTIYF
D: TRBD1; J: TRBJ1-1; V: TRBV12-5; size: .; length: 15; DNA: TGTGCTAGTGGCCTCCCGGACAGGGGGAGCACTGAAGCTTTCTTT; CDR3: CASGLPDRGSTEAFF
D: .; J: TRBJ2-5; V: TRBV27; size: .; length: 14; DNA: TGTGCCAGCAGTTTAATTGGCGTCCGGGAGACCCAGTACTTC; CDR3: CASSLIGVRETQYF
D: .; J: TRBJ2-7; V: TRBV18; size: once; length: 14; DNA: TGTGCCAGCTCACCGGGGGTTGAGTTATACGAGCAGTACTTC; CDR3: CASSPGVELYEQYF
D: .; J: TRBJ1-2; V: TRBV5-1; size: .; length: 13; DNA: TGCGCCAGCAGCTTGATGGACGGGGGGAGCTACACCTTC; CDR3: CASSLMDGGSYTF
D: .; J: TRBJ2-7; V: TRBV7-2; size: .; length: 15; DNA: TGTGCCAGCAGCTTAGGAGGCGGGGGCAGCTACGAGCAGTACTTC; CDR3: CASSLGGGGSYEQYF
D: .; J: TRBJ2-7; V: TRBV19; size: few; length: 12; DNA: TGTGCCAGTAGTACAGGGACCTACGAGCAGTACTTC; CDR3: CASSTGTYEQYF
D: TRBD2; J: TRBJ2-7; V: TRBV19; size: .; length: 15; DNA: TGTGCCAGTAGTACCCCGGGACTAGCGTTACACGAGCAGTACTTC; CDR3: CASSTPGLALHEQYF
D: .; J: TRBJ1-4; V: TRBV19; size: .; length: 13; DNA: TGTGCCACCCGGGACCCACCTCGGGAAAAACTGTTTTTT; CDR3: CATRDPPREKLFF
D: TRBD1; J: TRBJ2-2; V: TRBV7-9; size: .; length: 16; DNA: TGTGCCAGCAGCTTAGGGGACAGGGGGCGTACCGGGGAGCTGTTTTTT; CDR3: CASSLGDRGRTGELFF
D: .; J: TRBJ2-5; V: TRBV18; size: once; length: 12; DNA: TGTGCCAGCTCACCAGAGTATGAGACCCAGTACTTC; CDR3: CASSPEYETQYF
D: TRBD1; J: TRBJ2-6; V: TRBV6-5; size: .; length: 16; DNA: TGTGCCAGCAGTTACTCGTCCAGGGGGCAGGCGAACGTCCTGACTTTC; CDR3: CASSYSSRGQANVLTF
D: TRBD1; J: TRBJ1-4; V: TRBV9; size: .; length: 15; DNA: TGTGCCAGCAGCGTAGAGGACAGGGGGAATGAAAAACTGTTTTTT; CDR3: CASSVEDRGNEKLFF
D: TRBD2; J: TRBJ2-5; V: TRBV29-1; size: .; length: 17; DNA: TGCAGCGTTTATAGCGGGGGGTCGAGGATGAGGCAAGAGACCCAGTACTTC; CDR3: CSVYSGGSRMRQETQYF
D: .; J: TRBJ1-1; V: TRBV7-2; size: .; length: 12; DNA: TGTGCCAGCAGCCACTTAAGGTCTGAAGCTTTCTTT; CDR3: CASSHLRSEAFF
D: TRBD1; J: TRBJ1-2; V: TRBV5-5; size: .; length: 14; DNA: TGTGCCAGCACCCAACAGGGGGCACGCTATGGCTACACCTTC; CDR3: CASTQQGARYGYTF
D: .; J: TRBJ2-7; V: TRBV9; size: .; length: 14; DNA: TGTGCCAGCAGCGTAGCGGGAGTTCCCCACGAGCAGTACTTC; CDR3: CASSVAGVPHEQYF
D: TRBD1; J: TRBJ2-5; V: TRBV6-1; size: .; length: 14; DNA: TGTGCCAGCAATAAACAGGGGATCCAAGAGACCCAGTACTTC; CDR3: CASNKQGIQETQYF
D: .; J: TRBJ2-7; V: TRBV7-2; size: .; length: 15; DNA: TGTGCCAGCAGCTTTACGGGGGGCTCTGATTACGAGCAGTACTTC; CDR3: CASSFTGGSDYEQYF
D: .; J: TRBJ1-2; V: TRBV11-2; size: .; length: 14; DNA: TGTGCCAGCAGCTTAGATTCAGGGGCCTATGGCTACACCTTC; CDR3: CASSLDSGAYGYTF